Described below is a single T cell receptor beta chain sequence and its context. This entry is derived from a study of cytomegalovirus exposure and HLA in healthy donors. Both 60 Vbeta primers and 13 Jbeta primers went into the PCR. Data came from immunoSEQ multiplex PCR; TCRdb stores just in-frame clones and leaves some out. Its table records around 40,000 clones. The germline CDR1 and CDR2 sequences are SGHRS and YFSETQ. CDR3 length: 15 residues. V lost 4 bases to trimming and J lost 4 bases; unmatched junction nucleotides: 9. Sequencing input: PBMCs. The receptor was derived from a man in his thirties or forties in good health and CMV-seronegative. V and J are TRBV5-1 and TRBJ2-3; TRBD1 matches 7 bases. The CDR3: CASSTTGSRSDTQYF. As DNA, the CDR3 is TGCGCCAGCAGCACGACAGGGAGTCGTTCAGATACGCAGTATTTT.